The subject of this entry is one T cell receptor (beta chain). No antigen is known for it. This CDR3 has 11 amino acids. Trimming took 3 bases from V and 5 from J, leaving 5 bases between them. The germline gives CDR1 MGHRA, CDR2 YSYEKL. Assay: immunoSEQ multiplex PCR; the TCRdb copy retains only in-frame clones and omits some. The sample contains 60,000 to 65,000 clones, roughly nine tenths of which appear only once. This entry comes from a study of OX40 agonist ivuxolimab in advanced cancers. Study results and limitations: Blood T cells, both CD4+ and CD8+, expanded clonally by week 6 at 0.1 to 3.0 mg/kg. Low clonal expansion, among the lowest seen, marked partial responders at 0.1-3.0 mg/kg.

The sample here was CD4+ or CD8+ T cells sorted from blood, taken in a trial of the OX40 agonist ivuxolimab. The V gene is TRBV4-1, the J gene TRBJ2-7; D tentatively reads TRBD1 or TRBD2 (5 bases each). This receptor was taken from an adult with an advanced solid tumor such as melanoma, head and neck, liver or kidney cancer. The DNA for the CDR3 is TGCGCCAGCAGCCAGGGGGACGAGCAGTACTTC. Protein: CASSQGDEQYF.